These 25 T cell receptor beta chains originate from one sample sequenced in a study of post-analysis software for immune sequencing data. No antigen is known for these receptors. Unique molecular identifiers tagged the TCR beta cDNA libraries. MiXCR, run by TCRdb on the PCR reads, gives a single entry per CDR3 protein. The table shows 750,000 to 950,000 distinct CDR3 sequences, with 53% occurring only once. Notes on the study in general: Five or six TRBV segments were significantly more frequent in patients than in controls. TRBV5-6, TRBV5-1 and TRBV20-1 were among these segments.

The sample was blood. The receptors originated from a girl aged 5-17 years with multiple sclerosis.

This clonotype was counted only a few times. This rearrangement joins TRBV7-2 to TRBJ1-1, with 12 bases that match TRBD1. J was trimmed by 5 bases and V by 5 bases; bases with no gene match: 12. The CDR3 consists of 17 residues. Germline values: CDR1 SGHTA, CDR2 FQGNSA. CDR3 sequence reads: CASSPFGTGGLRTEAFF. The CDR3 DNA reads TGTGCCAGCAGCCCGTTTGGGACAGGGGGCCTAAGGACTGAAGCTTTCTTT.

The chain joins TRBV7-9 to TRBJ2-1; TRBD1 aligns across 8 bases. Unmatched junction bases numbered 16, after V lost 9 bases and J lost 9 bases. This CDR3 comprises 15 residues. CDR1 is SEHNR, CDR2 FQNEAQ, per germline (reference sequence). Here the CDR3 reads CARDRDGTGGTEQFF. CDR3 bases: TGTGCCAGAGATAGAGACGGGACAGGCGGAACTGAGCAGTTCTTC.

The chain employs TRBV7-2 and TRBJ2-4; D possibly corresponds to TRBD1 (6 bases). TRBJ2-7 matches the DNA end more closely, so the J call is doubtful. The length of the CDR3 is 14 residues. The V gene's germline CDR1 is SGHTA and CDR2 FQGNSA. For the CDR3, the DNA is TGTGCCAGCAGCTTACCCCAACAGGGATCCGAGCAGTACTTC. Protein: CASSLPQQGSEQYF.

This chain uses TRBV9 with TRBJ2-7; 7 positions agree with TRBD1. Trimming removed 3 bases from V and 2 bases from J; junction bases left unmatched: 8. Germline V lookup: CDR1 SGDLS, CDR2 YYNGEE. This CDR3 contains 15 residues. CDR3 coding DNA: TGTGCCAGCAGCGGACCGGGACAGAGGCCCTACGAGCAGTACTTC. Its protein is CASSGPGQRPYEQYF.

The chain combines TRBV5-1 with TRBJ2-4; D possibly uses TRBD1 or TRBD2 (6 bases each). Per the germline V gene, CDR1 is SGHRS and CDR2 is YFSETQ. There are 15 residues in the CDR3. V lost 2 bases to trimming and J lost 3 bases, with 12 bases between them. The CDR3 DNA sequence: TGCGCCAGCAGCTTTAGGGGGGAGAGCAAAAACATTCAGTACTTC. It codes for CASSFRGESKNIQYF.

This clonotype was picked up one time. The CDR3 DNA sequence: TGCGCCAGCAGCTTGAAACTAGCGGGGGGGGCCTTCACAGATACGCAGTATTTT. It specifies CASSLKLAGGAFTDTQYF. The chain carries TRBV5-1 and TRBJ2-3, with TRBD2 identical over 13 bases. The V gene end was trimmed by 1 base and the J gene end by 2 bases; junction bases not matched to a gene: 7. The CDR3 has 18 residues. Per germline, CDR1 SGHRS and CDR2 YFSETQ.

The rearrangement links TRBV20-1 to TRBJ2-3; TRBD1 or TRBD2 may be the D gene (5 bases each). This CDR3 region has 17 residues. Germline CDR1 is DFQATT and CDR2 is SNEGSKA (reference sequence). The V end was cut by 1 base, the J end by 0 bases, with 17 bases between. Written as DNA, the CDR3 is TGCAGTGCTAGAGGCTCCGGGACCTCTGCTAGCACAGATACGCAGTATTTT. It codes for CSARGSGTSASTDTQYF.

The chain recombines TRBV7-9 with TRBJ1-2, with 7 bases matching TRBD1. Germline CDR1 reads SEHNR; CDR2 reads FQNEAQ (reference sequence). Trimming cost V 5 bases and J 4 bases; bases outside gene matches: 10. CDR3 length: 15 residues. CDR3 sequence reads: CASSPRGTASYGYTF. The CDR3 region has the DNA TGTGCCAGCAGCCCCCGTGGGACAGCATCCTATGGCTACACCTTC.

The chain recombines TRBV20-1 with TRBJ2-5, with D perhaps TRBD2 (6 bases). The V and J ends lost 1 base and 4 bases respectively, with 10 bases between them. Germline CDR1 is DFQATT and CDR2 is SNEGSKA (reference sequence). The CDR3 contains 13 residues. The CDR3 protein is CSARVGGIETQYF. For the CDR3, the DNA is TGCAGTGCTAGAGTCGGGGGTATAGAGACCCAGTACTTC.

This clonotype is a singleton in its sample. V and J are TRBV27 and TRBJ2-7; D unclear. The DNA end is more similar to TRBJ2-5, so the J call may be wrong. CDR3 size: 15 residues. Germline loops: CDR1 MNHEY, CDR2 SMNVEV (reference sequence). The DNA for the CDR3 is TGTGCCAGCAGTTCCCCGGGCGGAGCGAAAGAGACCCAGTACTTC. It codes for CASSSPGGAKETQYF.

This clonotype was seen more than once but under ten times. The gene calls are TRBV5-1 and TRBJ2-1, with 12 bases matching TRBD2. There are 18 residues in the CDR3. V gave up 4 bases and J gave up 3 bases; unmatched junction bases: 11. In germline, CDR1 is SGHRS, CDR2 YFSETQ. The DNA of the CDR3 is TGCGCCAGCAGCCCCGTCCTAGCGGGAGGGCCAGGCTACAATGAGCAGTTCTTC. It translates to CASSPVLAGGPGYNEQFF. Together with reference TRBV5-1 and TRBJ2-1, the CDR3 gives the full variable domain: KAGVTQTPRYLIKTRGQQVTLSCSPISGHRSVSWYQQTPGQGLQFLFEYFSETQRNKGNFPGRFSGRQFSNSRSEMNVSTLELGDSALYLCASSPVLAGGPGYNEQFFGPGTRLTVL.

This sequence joins TRBV20-1 and TRBJ1-6; no definite D call. V dropped 4 bases and J dropped 10 bases, with 17 bases sitting between them. CDR1 DFQATT and CDR2 SNEGSKA come from the germline V gene (reference sequence). The length of the CDR3 is 14 residues. In DNA, the CDR3 is TGCAGTGCTACTTCCAGGCTTTCGGGGTCACCCCTCCACTTT. Protein: CSATSRLSGSPLHF.

J is TRBJ2-4 and V is TRBV20-1; tentatively, D is TRBD1 (5 bases). The end of the DNA fits TRBJ2-7 better, so the J call may be wrong. This CDR3 contains 14 residues. Per the germline V gene, CDR1 is DFQATT and CDR2 is SNEGSKA (reference sequence). The CDR3 spells CSARDSGLVGEQYF. The CDR3 DNA follows: TGCAGTGCTAGAGATTCAGGGTTAGTAGGCGAGCAGTACTTC.

This clonotype came up once. The rearrangement links TRBV6-2 or TRBV6-3 to TRBJ2-5; no firm D call. Trimming cost V 2 bases and J 2 bases, with 6 bases left between them. The CDR3 is 13 amino acids. CDR1 is MNHEY and CDR2 is SVGEGT in the germline V gene. Here the CDR3 DNA reads TGTGCCAGCAGTTACCCTCCGCAAGAGACCCAGTACTTC. It specifies CASSYPPQETQYF.

The chain combines TRBV7-3 with TRBJ2-1, with 10 bases matching TRBD2. Germline trimming cut 5 bases from V and 3 bases from J; bases unmatched to any gene: 4. The CDR3 has 15 residues. From germline, CDR1 is SGHTA and CDR2 FQGTGA. CDR3 sequence: CASSRTSGYYNEQFF. The CDR3 bases are TGTGCCAGCAGCAGGACTAGCGGTTACTACAATGAGCAGTTCTTC.

A few counts support this clonotype. The V call is TRBV10-3, the J call TRBJ1-5; D ambiguous. The CDR3 is made up of 15 amino acids. The V and J ends lost 4 bases and 2 bases respectively, with 12 bases between them. Germline CDR1 ENHRY, CDR2 SYGVKD. The CDR3 sequence: CAISGGESGNQPQHF. The CDR3 DNA sequence: TGTGCCATCAGTGGAGGCGAGAGTGGCAATCAGCCCCAGCATTTT.

The genes are TRBV29-1 and TRBJ2-7; TRBD2 matches at 10 bases. The germline gives CDR1 SQVTM, CDR2 ANQGSEA. The CDR3 consists of 15 residues. The V and J ends lost 5 bases and 0 bases, in that order; junction bases with no gene match: 7. DNA of the CDR3: TGCAGCGTTTCCGGGACTAGCGTAAGCTCCTACGAGCAGTACTTC. Amino acid sequence: CSVSGTSVSSYEQYF.

Note on this clonotype: The germline gene is not matched at one end of the junction; a read error may be the cause. The chain recombines TRBV29-1 with TRBJ2-6; D is unresolved. This CDR3 has 16 residues. The germline V gene encodes CDR1 SQVTM and CDR2 ANQGSEA. This chain's CDR3 is CSVAVGSHSGVNVLTF. CDR3 bases: TGCAGCGTTGCCGTGGGCTCACACTCTGGGGTCAACGTCCTGACTTTC.

The V gene is TRBV6-5, the J gene TRBJ2-7, with TRBD2 matching 13 bases. Trimming took 6 bases from V and 1 from J; bases not matched to a gene: 3. Germline CDR1 is MNHEY and CDR2 is SVGAGI. The CDR3 covers 15 residues. The CDR3 region has the DNA TGTGCCAGCAGACCGGGACTAGCGGGGTCCTACGAGCAGTACTTC. Residues: CASRPGLAGSYEQYF.

The J gene is TRBJ1-1, the V gene TRBV11-2; no clear D gene. CDR3 size: 14 residues. Germline V gives CDR1 SGHAT, CDR2 FQNNGV. V lost 0 bases and J 11 bases, leaving 16 bases between the germline ends. CDR3 sequence reads: CASSLEPTWWAAFF. Here the CDR3 DNA reads TGTGCCAGCAGCTTAGAACCCACCTGGTGGGCGGCTTTCTTT.

The chain is built from TRBV7-9 and TRBJ2-7, with a tentative D call TRBD1 (5 bases). The CDR3 is 15 residues long. The V end was cut by 1 base, the J end by 0 bases, with 10 bases between. The germline V gene encodes CDR1 SEHNR and CDR2 FQNEAQ (reference sequence). The CDR3 nucleotides read TGTGCCAGCAGCTTAGGGGGCTCCCTCTCCTACGAGCAGTACTTC. Translating it yields CASSLGGSLSYEQYF.

This chain links TRBV7-9 with TRBJ1-6; 7 bases align to TRBD1. Trimming cost V 5 bases and J 11 bases; bases outside gene matches: 12. Germline loops: CDR1 SEHNR, CDR2 FQNEAQ (reference sequence). The CDR3 covers 15 residues. DNA for the CDR3: TGTGCCAGCAGCACCGCTGCGGGACAGATCCCACCCCTCCACTTT. It codes for CASSTAAGQIPPLHF.

The rearrangement joins TRBV12-3 or TRBV12-4 to TRBJ2-5; possibly TRBD2 for D (5 bases). The length of the CDR3 is 14 residues. Trimming cost V 5 bases and J 0 bases, with 10 bases left between them. CDR3 nucleotide sequence: TGTGCCAGCAGTCCACCCGGGAACCAAGAGACCCAGTACTTC. Residues: CASSPPGNQETQYF.

V and J are TRBV29-1 and TRBJ2-5, with 9 positions matching TRBD2. Germline V lookup: CDR1 SQVTM, CDR2 ANQGSEA. This CDR3 region has 15 residues. With 3 bases clipped from V and 2 bases from J, the junction kept 7 bases outside the gene matches. The CDR3 bases are TGCAGCGTTGAGCTAGCGGGATCGGGGCAAGAGACCCAGTACTTC. It codes for CSVELAGSGQETQYF.

This clonotype was observed a single time. This chain uses TRBV29-1 with TRBJ2-1; 9 nucleotides align to TRBD1. The CDR3 contains 16 residues. With V trimmed by 3 bases and J by 4 bases, 10 bases remained unmatched. Germline CDR1 and CDR2: SQVTM and ANQGSEA. This CDR3 reads CSVDGSRDRVYNEQFF. The CDR3 region has the DNA TGCAGCGTTGATGGATCGCGGGACAGGGTATACAATGAGCAGTTCTTC.